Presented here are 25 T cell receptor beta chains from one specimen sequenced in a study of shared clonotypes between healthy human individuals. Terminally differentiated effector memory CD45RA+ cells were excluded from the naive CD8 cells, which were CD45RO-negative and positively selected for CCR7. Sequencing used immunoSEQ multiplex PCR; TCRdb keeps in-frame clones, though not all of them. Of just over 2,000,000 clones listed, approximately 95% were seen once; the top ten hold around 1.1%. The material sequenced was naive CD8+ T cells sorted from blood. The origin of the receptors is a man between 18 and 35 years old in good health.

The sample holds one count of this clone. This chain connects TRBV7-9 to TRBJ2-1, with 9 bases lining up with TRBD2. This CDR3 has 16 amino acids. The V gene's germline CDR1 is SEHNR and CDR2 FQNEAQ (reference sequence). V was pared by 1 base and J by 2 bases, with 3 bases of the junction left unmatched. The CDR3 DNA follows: TGTGCCAGCAGCTTAGGCTCTAGCGGGACCTACAATGAGCAGTTCTTC. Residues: CASSLGSSGTYNEQFF. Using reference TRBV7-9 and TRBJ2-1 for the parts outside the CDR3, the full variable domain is DTGVSQNPRHKITKRGQNVTFRCDPISEHNRLYWYRQTLGQGPEFLTYFQNEAQLEKSRLLSDRFSAERPKGSFSTLEIQRTEQGDSAMYLCASSLGSSGTYNEQFFGPGTRLTVL.

CDR3 nucleotides: TGTGCCAGCAGTCTTGTCCCGGGACAGGGAAGGGATGGCTACACCTTC. Its translation is CASSLVPGQGRDGYTF. The chain joins TRBV28 to TRBJ1-2, with 9 bases fitting TRBD1. This CDR3 comprises 16 residues. Losses at the gene ends were 5 bases for V and 6 bases for J; bases not matched to a gene: 13. Germline V gives CDR1 MDHEN, CDR2 SYDVKM.

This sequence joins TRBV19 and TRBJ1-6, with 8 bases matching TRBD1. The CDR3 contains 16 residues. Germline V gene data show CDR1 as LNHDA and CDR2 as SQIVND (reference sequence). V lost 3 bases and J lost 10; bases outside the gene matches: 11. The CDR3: CASSMVGQGGHSPLHF. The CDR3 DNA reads TGTGCCAGTAGTATGGTAGGACAGGGTGGGCACTCACCCCTCCACTTT.

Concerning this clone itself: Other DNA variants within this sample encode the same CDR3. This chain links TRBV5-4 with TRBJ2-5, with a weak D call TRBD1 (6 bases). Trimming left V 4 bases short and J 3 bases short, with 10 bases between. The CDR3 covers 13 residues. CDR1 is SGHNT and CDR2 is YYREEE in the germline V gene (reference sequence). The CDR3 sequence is CASSPDSEETQYF. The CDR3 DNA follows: TGTGCCAGCAGCCCGGACAGTGAAGAGACCCAGTACTTC.

CDR3 DNA sequence: TGTGCCAGCAGCTTGGGGCCCGGGGACACTGAAGCTTTCTTT. This sequence encodes CASSLGPGDTEAFF. The V gene is TRBV5-6, the J gene TRBJ1-1, with unresolved D. V was shortened by 0 bases and J by 3 bases, with 9 bases between the two germline ends. This CDR3 is built from 14 residues. Germline V CDR1 and CDR2: SGHDT, YYEEEE.

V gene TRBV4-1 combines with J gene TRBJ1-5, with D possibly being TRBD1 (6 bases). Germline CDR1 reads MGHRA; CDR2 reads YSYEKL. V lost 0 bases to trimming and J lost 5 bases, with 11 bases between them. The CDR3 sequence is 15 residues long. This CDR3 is CASSQEIAGDQPQHF. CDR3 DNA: TGCGCCAGCAGCCAAGAAATTGCAGGGGATCAGCCCCAGCATTTT.

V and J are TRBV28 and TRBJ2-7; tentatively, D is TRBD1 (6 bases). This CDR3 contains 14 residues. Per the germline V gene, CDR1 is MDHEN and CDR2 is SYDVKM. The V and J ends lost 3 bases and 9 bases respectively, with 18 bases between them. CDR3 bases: TGTGCCAGCAGTTTGCAGGGGCCGGTCCGGGTGCAGTACTTC. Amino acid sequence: CASSLQGPVRVQYF.

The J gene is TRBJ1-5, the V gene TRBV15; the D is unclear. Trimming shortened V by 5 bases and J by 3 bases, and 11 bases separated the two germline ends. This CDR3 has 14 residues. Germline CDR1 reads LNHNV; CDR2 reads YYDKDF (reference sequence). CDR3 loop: CATSGPETNQPQHF. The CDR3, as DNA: TGTGCCACCAGCGGGCCCGAAACCAATCAGCCCCAGCATTTT.

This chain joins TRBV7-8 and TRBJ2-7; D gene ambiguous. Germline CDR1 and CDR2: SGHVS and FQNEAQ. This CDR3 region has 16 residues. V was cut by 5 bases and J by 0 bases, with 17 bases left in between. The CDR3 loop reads CASSQKVSGSSYEQYF. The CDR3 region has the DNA TGTGCCAGCAGCCAAAAGGTCTCGGGCAGCTCCTACGAGCAGTACTTC.

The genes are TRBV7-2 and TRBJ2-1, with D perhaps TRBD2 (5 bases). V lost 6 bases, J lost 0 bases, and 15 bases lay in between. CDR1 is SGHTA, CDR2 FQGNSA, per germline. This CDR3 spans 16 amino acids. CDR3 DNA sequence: TGTGCCAGCAGAACTAGGGAGCTCAGCTCCTACAATGAGCAGTTCTTC. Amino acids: CASRTRELSSYNEQFF.

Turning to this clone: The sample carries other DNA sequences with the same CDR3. The CDR3 region is CASSQDSQGAYEQYF. The CDR3 nucleotides read TGCGCCAGCAGCCAAGATAGTCAGGGGGCTTACGAGCAGTACTTC. The chain has TRBV4-1 and TRBJ2-7; 8 nucleotides match TRBD1. CDR3 size: 15 residues. The germline V gene encodes CDR1 MGHRA and CDR2 YSYEKL. The junction had 5 bases not matched to a gene; V was cut back by 0 bases and J by 4 bases.

The CDR3 loop reads CAIMEVDTYEQYF. CDR3 DNA sequence: TGTGCCATCATGGAAGTTGACACCTACGAGCAGTACTTC. This chain links TRBV10-3 with TRBJ2-7; no firm D call. The CDR3 length is 13 residues. Trimming removed 7 bases at V and 2 bases at J, with 12 bases between. Germline CDR1 ENHRY, CDR2 SYGVKD.

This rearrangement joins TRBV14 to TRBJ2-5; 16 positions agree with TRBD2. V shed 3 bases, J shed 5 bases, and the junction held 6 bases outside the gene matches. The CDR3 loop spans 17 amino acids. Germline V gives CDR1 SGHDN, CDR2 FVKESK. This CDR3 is CASSQTGTSGRDETQYF. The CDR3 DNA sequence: TGTGCCAGCAGCCAGACCGGGACTAGCGGGAGGGATGAGACCCAGTACTTC.

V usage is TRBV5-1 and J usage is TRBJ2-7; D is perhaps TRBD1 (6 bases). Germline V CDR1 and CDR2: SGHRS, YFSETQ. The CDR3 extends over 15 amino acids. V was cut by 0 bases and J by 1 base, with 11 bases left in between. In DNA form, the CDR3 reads TGCGCCAGCAGCTTGGTGGACAGCCTATCCTACGAGCAGTACTTC. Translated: CASSLVDSLSYEQYF.

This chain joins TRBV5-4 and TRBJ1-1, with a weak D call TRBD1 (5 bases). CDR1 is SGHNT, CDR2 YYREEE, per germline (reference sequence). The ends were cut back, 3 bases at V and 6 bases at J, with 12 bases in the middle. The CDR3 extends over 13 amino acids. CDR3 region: CASSSAGEPEAFF. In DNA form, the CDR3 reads TGTGCCAGCAGCTCTGCGGGGGAGCCTGAAGCTTTCTTT. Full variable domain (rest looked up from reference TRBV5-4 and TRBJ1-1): ETGVTQSPTHLIKTRGQQVTLRCSSQSGHNTVSWYQQALGQGPQFIFQYYREEENGRGNFPPRFSGLQFPNYSSELNVNALELDDSALYLCASSSAGEPEAFFGQGTRLTVV.

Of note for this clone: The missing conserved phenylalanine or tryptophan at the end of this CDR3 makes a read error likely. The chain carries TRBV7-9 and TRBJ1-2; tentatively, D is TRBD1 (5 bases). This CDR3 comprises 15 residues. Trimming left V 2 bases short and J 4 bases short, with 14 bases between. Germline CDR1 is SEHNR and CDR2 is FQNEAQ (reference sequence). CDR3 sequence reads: CASSLYQGSPYGYTL. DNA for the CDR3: TGTGCCAGCAGCTTATATCAGGGCAGCCCCTATGGCTACACCCTC.

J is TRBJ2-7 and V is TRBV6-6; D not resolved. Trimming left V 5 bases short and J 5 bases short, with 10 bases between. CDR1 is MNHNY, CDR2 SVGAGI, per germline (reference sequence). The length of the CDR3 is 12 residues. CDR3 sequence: CASSKLEDEQYF. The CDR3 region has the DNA TGTGCCAGCAGTAAACTTGAGGACGAGCAGTACTTC.

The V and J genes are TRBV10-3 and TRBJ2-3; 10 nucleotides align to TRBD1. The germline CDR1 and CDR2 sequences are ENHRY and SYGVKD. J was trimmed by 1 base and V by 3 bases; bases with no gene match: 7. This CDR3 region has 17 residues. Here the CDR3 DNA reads TGTGCCATCAGTGACCGGGACAGGGGTCAACGCACAGATACGCAGTATTTT. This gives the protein CAISDRDRGQRTDTQYF.

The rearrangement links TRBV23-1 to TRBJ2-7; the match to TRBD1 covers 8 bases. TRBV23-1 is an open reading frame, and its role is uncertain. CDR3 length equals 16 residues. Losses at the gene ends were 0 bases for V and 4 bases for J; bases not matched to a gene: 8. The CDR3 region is CASSQSRQGAIYEQYF. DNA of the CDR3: TGCGCCAGCAGTCAATCTCGGCAGGGGGCTATTTACGAGCAGTACTTC.

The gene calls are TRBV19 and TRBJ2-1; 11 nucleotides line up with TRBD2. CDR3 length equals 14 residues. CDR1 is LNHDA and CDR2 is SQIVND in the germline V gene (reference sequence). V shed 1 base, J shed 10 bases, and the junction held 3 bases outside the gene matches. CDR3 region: CASSIATSGGEQFF. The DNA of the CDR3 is TGTGCCAGTAGTATAGCAACTAGCGGGGGAGAGCAGTTCTTC.

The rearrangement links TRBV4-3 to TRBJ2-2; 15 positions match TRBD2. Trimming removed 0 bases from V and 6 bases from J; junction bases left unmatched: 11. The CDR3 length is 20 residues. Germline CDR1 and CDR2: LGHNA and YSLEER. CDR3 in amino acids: CASSQDPGLAGGSDSGELFF. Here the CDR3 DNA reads TGCGCCAGCAGCCAAGATCCGGGACTAGCGGGAGGATCTGATTCCGGGGAGCTGTTTTTT.

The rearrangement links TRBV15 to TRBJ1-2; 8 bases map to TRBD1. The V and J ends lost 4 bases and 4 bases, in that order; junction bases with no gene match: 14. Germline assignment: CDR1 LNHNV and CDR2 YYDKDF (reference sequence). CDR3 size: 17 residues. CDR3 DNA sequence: TGTGCCACCAGCATAGGCAACCAGGGGGCTGCGATCTATGGCTACACCTTC. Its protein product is CATSIGNQGAAIYGYTF. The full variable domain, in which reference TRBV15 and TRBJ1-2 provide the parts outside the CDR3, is DAMVIQNPRYQVTQFGKPVTLSCSQTLNHNVMYWYQQKSSQAPKLLFHYYDKDFNNEADTPDNFQSRRPNTSFCFLDIRSPGLGDTAMYLCATSIGNQGAAIYGYTFGSGTRLTVV.

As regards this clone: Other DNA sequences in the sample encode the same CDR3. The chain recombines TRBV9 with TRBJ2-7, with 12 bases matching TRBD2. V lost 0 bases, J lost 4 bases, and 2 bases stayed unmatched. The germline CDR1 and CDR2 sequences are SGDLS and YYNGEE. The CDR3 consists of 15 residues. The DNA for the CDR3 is TGTGCCAGCAGCGTAGATGGACTAGCGGGGTACGAGCAGTACTTC. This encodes CASSVDGLAGYEQYF.

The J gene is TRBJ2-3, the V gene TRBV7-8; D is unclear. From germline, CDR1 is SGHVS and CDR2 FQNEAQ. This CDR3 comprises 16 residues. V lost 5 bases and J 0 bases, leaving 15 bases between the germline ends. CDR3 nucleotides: TGTGCCAGCAGCCCCCGACCGGATCTCAGCACAGATACGCAGTATTTT. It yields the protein CASSPRPDLSTDTQYF.

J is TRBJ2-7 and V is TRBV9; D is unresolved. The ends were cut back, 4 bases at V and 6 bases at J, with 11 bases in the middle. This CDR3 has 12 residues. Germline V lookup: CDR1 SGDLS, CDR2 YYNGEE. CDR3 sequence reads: CASSLAPGEQYF. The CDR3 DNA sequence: TGTGCCAGCAGCCTCGCGCCCGGCGAGCAGTACTTC.